The present entry profiles one TCR beta chain with its context. Its antigen is still unknown. Per-base qualities were not stored, and no clone one base away is much larger. To prepare the library, the immunoSEQ multiplex PCR assay was applied. For the multiplex PCR, a mixture combining 60 forward primers for TCR Vbeta segments and 13 reverse primers for TCR Jbeta segments was used. Amplification of the CDR3 region of rearranged TCR beta genes was performed with a multiplex PCR assay on genomic DNA. The Illumina HiSeq System was used to sequence the amplified TCR beta libraries as 87-base-pair reads. In the authors' own workflow: A later analysis counted approximately 84 million unique TCR beta chains across the 670 or so repertoires, and roughly 10 million of these chains were shared by at least two donors. Raw reads were error-corrected and collapsed into unique sequences by a nearest-neighbor algorithm in which closely related sequences were merged to remove PCR and sequencing errors. V, D and J gene segments were assigned by aligning CDR3 sequences to IMGT reference sequences. For a sequence to be retained, a match of at least six nucleotides to both a V gene segment and a J gene segment was required. A rearrangement counted as productive if the CDR3 had no stop codons and remained in frame with V and J, and every other rearrangement counted as non-productive. CDR3 was defined by IMGT convention, running from the second conserved V-encoded cysteine to the conserved J-encoded phenylalanine. The earlier analysis of 587 of the donors excluded sequences that lacked an unambiguous match to a single V gene segment. An earlier analysis of about 590 of the donors classified V segments as functional when productive rearrangements were above 56.7% and as segregating when the standard deviation between donors was above 5%. A statistical classification framework was developed to diagnose cytomegalovirus status using the catalog of TCR beta chain sequences. In a later analysis, TCR nucleotide sequences were compared against IMGT/GENE-DB human TR gene sequences so that V and J genes could be assigned. The TCRdist pipeline was used in a later analysis to assign CDR3 sequences and most-parsimonious VDJ recombination scenarios. A later analysis defined each TCR beta chain by its CDR3 amino acid sequence plus V-gene family, and excluded reads lacking a unique V-gene family. To address suspected cross-contamination and a sequencing artifact, a later analysis removed a few hundred highly shared, low-generation-probability nucleotide sequences. For each public chain, a later analysis derived a clonal expansion index from normalized ranks of inferred template counts within each repertoire. A later analysis computed generation probabilities with a VDJ recombination model fitted to out-of-frame rearrangements, and checked the results against IGoR. In a later analysis, hypergeometric tests were used to score TCR-TCR, TCR-HLA and TCR-CMV co-occurrence, with a repertoire-size bias correction applied to TCR pairs. False discovery rates were estimated in a later analysis by permuting HLA or CMV assignments 20 times. In a later analysis, co-occurring TCRs were grouped with DBSCAN, and TCRdist sequence similarity was added when clustering was performed within HLA-allele-positive subsets. Repertoires with fewer than 30,000 or more than 120,000 public chains were left out of co-occurrence clustering, as were a few repertoires with anomalous nucleotide sharing. The source is immuneACCESS, and TCRdb retained only in-frame sequences with V and J called. Part of the clones is not carried over; for the studies checked, unresolved V genes explain less than half of this, and the remainder is unexplained. D and trimming were read from the DNA, whereas the V and J calls and clone size are those reported in that table. The sample has 170,000 or so clones on record, roughly 85% of them singletons. Jointly, the top ten make up roughly 0.76% of the sample.

The cohort consisted of 650 to 850 healthy bone marrow donors. At the time of sampling, all cohort members were nominally healthy, though unrecorded immune exposures were likely present. The donor tested CMV seronegative, placing the donor among the roughly 340 seronegative members of the cohort. A peripheral blood sample was provided by each donor, and peripheral blood mononuclear cells were used for TCR beta sequencing. The Qiagen DNeasy Blood Extraction Kit was used to extract genomic DNA from the blood cell samples. Inclusive of the bounding cysteine and phenylalanine, the CDR3 is 18 residues long. The entry retains the CDR3 DNA only, 54 bases that are in frame from base 1. The CDR1 and CDR2 encoded by the germline V gene (reference sequence) are SEHNR and FQNEAQ. V ends up 0 bases short and J 1 base short, with an unmatched junction base count of 1. The data were obtained in a study of cytomegalovirus exposure and HLA in healthy donors (dated by TCRdb to between 2016 and 2019). Turning to the overall study: In an earlier analysis of around 540 of the donors, around 290 Gb of sequence data and 95 million to 130 million unique TCR beta sequences from 180 million or so T cells were reported. All discovery cohort repertoires had been generated on a single sequencing platform. The later analysis used no new phenotypic data to find candidate immune exposures, relying instead on TCR beta sequences and their occurrence across donors. The study used immunosequencing to profile the T cell repertoires of around 600 subjects and linked those repertoires to cytomegalovirus serostatus. Of the 350 to 400 genotyped donors, 81% fell in the genetic ancestry cluster associated with self-reported Caucasian donors. The study aimed to test whether signatures of past pathogen exposure could be identified by cataloging public T cell receptors. HLA typing covered class I and class II loci at four-digit resolution. A handful of DR-DQ haplotypes were handled as single units for association and clustering because linkage in the cohort was strong. On average, 235,054 unique TCR beta nucleotide sequences were sequenced per donor among a few hundred genotyped donors of the cohort, with roughly 18% of those sequences being non-productive. A later analysis re-analyzed previously published TCR beta repertoires from 500 to 700 donors and added high-resolution HLA genotyping to study TCR occurrence patterns. An earlier analysis of 587 of the donors used high-throughput TCR beta sequencing to judge whether each TCR beta V gene segment behaved as functional or pseudogenic. High-throughput TCR immunosequencing, statistical association of individual TCRs with disease status, and machine learning were combined to predict cytomegalovirus infection status. Along with the approximately 620-subject first cohort, a separate validation cohort of over a hundred different subjects was used. Alongside the repertoire data, information on donor age, sex, ethnicity and CMV serostatus was compiled. In a later genetic analysis, genome-wide SNP genotypes for about three fifths of the 666 donors were used, and that subset was treated as a discovery cohort. Approximately 300 gigabases of sequencing data and 70 million to 95 million unique TCR sequences made up an early release that covered approximately 700 HLA-typed donors. Typing coverage differed by locus: A, B, C, DRB1 and DQB1 were typed in about 629-630 donors, DQA1 in around 500, DPA1 in roughly 590, and DPB1 in 400 to 480. Paper-wide results and their limitations: The sequencing pipeline was judged likely to have produced a cluster of highly shared sequence variants as a technical artifact. The classifier was reported to diagnose cytomegalovirus status with high specificity and sensitivity in both the original and validation cohorts. According to a later analysis, most CMV-associated TCR beta chains appeared to be HLA-restricted, and the HLA associations seemed to be driven largely by CMV exposure. In the study, around 160 TCR beta chains were listed as associated with cytomegalovirus. In an earlier analysis of about 600 of the donors, most TCR beta V segments appeared in productive rearrangements about 87% or about 30% of the time, broadly matching IMGT annotations. In a later analysis, around 15,000 TCR beta sequences were associated with specific HLA alleles at a false discovery rate of 0.05. In vitro tests confirmed that a few of the cytomegalovirus-associated TCR beta chains recognize cytomegalovirus antigens. Compared with the 666-donor mean, donors in an Asian-associated ancestry cluster had fewer N-insertions in productive TCRs, according to a later genetic analysis. When HLA alleles, especially DR and DQ, strongly co-occurred, attributing TCR associations to individual alleles was difficult. Immune exposure information for the cohort was limited to CMV serostatus. Presence/absence analyses assumed roughly uniform sequencing depth across donors, an assumption that may not hold. The authors suggested that the approach could potentially be extended to other disease states and immunological phenotypes. A further reported finding was that TCR beta sequences accurately predicted the HLA-A and HLA-B alleles for most subjects in the first cohort. Roughly 15 rarely observed V segments, including chromosome 9 orphons, were excluded from the earlier analysis of a few hundred of the donors because counts were too low. Because the 87-base-pair reads could not distinguish some IMGT-functional V segments, including TRBV6-2 and TRBV6-3, those segments were excluded. Several of the top co-occurrence clusters appeared to be linked to parvovirus B19, influenza, CMV and Epstein-Barr virus, according to a later analysis. A later analysis found that TCR association rates varied across HLA loci, with DRB1 alleles showing the most associated TCRs and HLA-C alleles the fewest. Because HLA typing was missing for some donors at each locus, association tests included only the typed subset. Across donors, most TCR sequences were observed very rarely, whereas some public TCRs were present in many individuals. Linkage disequilibrium might explain the correlated functional status among segregating V segments, but an unknown experimental factor could not be excluded. In a later genetic analysis, a missense DCLRE1C variant was associated with V-gene and J-gene trimming of TCR beta chains, and the association was replicated in an independent cohort. This cohort had only TCR beta chains sequenced, and the lack of alpha or paired-chain data limited which features could be detected. In a later analysis, HLA-associated TCR beta chains were found to be more clonally expanded and to have lower generation probabilities than equally common non-associated chains.

The chain is made from TRBV7-9 and TRBJ2-1; 15 middle bases align to TRBD2. The clonotype comes from a woman aged 40 to 55 in good health and CMV-seronegative. Sequencing was carried out using PBMCs. CDR3 region: CASSLAGTSGRSYNEQFF. Here is the DNA: TGTGCCAGCAGCTTAGCCGGGACTAGCGGGAGGTCCTACAATGAGCAGTTCTTC.